The present T cell receptor beta chain was sequenced within a study of regulatory T cells in long-lasting Graves disease. Findings and caveats of the study: Newly diagnosed Graves' patients exceeded persistent ones in TCR diversity. The number of shared public clonotypes was higher in persistent patients (around 2,700) than new patients (966).

Indicated time point: persistent/refractory GD, antithyroid drugs over 5 years with positive TRAb. From PBMCs, RNA was extracted and then used to make the TCR library. Recruitment took place at an endocrinology department in Xi'an, China. Construction of the TCR beta libraries employed iRepertoire HTBI primers in conjunction with Arm-PCR of CDR3 regions. TCRdb called the multiplex PCR reads again in MiXCR, with one record for every CDR3 protein. The profile shows over 350,000 distinct CDR3 sequences, around 21% of them singletons. This clonotype was detected ten times or more. Its target is unknown. The CDR3 consists of 13 residues. Germline CDR1 SQVTM, CDR2 ANQGSEA. V lost 2 bases and J lost 4; bases outside the gene matches: 4.

This clonotype originated in a female donor with Graves disease. Sequencing was performed on peripheral blood mononuclear cells (PBMCs), taken when the disease was refractory, from a patient treated with antithyroid drugs. V and J are TRBV29-1 and TRBJ1-2; 7 bases match TRBD1. Here the CDR3 reads CSVERGPSYGYTF. As DNA, the CDR3 is TGCAGCGTTGAAAGGGGGCCGAGCTATGGCTACACCTTC.